The 9 T cell receptor beta chains below all came from one sample that was sequenced in a study of breast tumors, draining lymph nodes, adjacent tissues. TCRdb re-derived calls from the multiplex PCR reads in MiXCR, one entry per CDR3 protein. The data contain approximately 130,000 distinct CDR3 sequences, about a fifth of them singletons. The lymph nodes were axillary draining lymph nodes from breast cancer patients. Sequenced input: axillary lymph node tissue. The receptors originated from a female donor with breast cancer. Some clones in this sample may be carry-over from other donors' samples.

This clonotype has at least ten counts. This chain joins TRBV9 and TRBJ2-2; 9 bases line up with TRBD2. The CDR3 loop spans 16 amino acids. The ends lost 4 bases at V and 6 bases at J; junction bases unmatched: 10. Germline CDR1 reads SGDLS; CDR2 reads YYNGEE. CDR3 protein: CASSFSGSSKSGELFF. The CDR3 DNA is TGTGCCAGCAGCTTTAGCGGGAGTAGTAAGTCCGGGGAGCTGTTTTTT.

Turning to this clonotype: This may arise from a read error, as a much more abundant clone is one base away. J is TRBJ2-2 and V is TRBV7-9; TRBD1 matches at 7 bases. This CDR3 contains 18 residues. Per the germline V gene, CDR1 is SEHNR and CDR2 is FQNEAQ (reference sequence). The CDR3 nucleotides read TGTGCCAGCAGCTTTGGGGACAGTTCCCTCTCGAACACCAGGGAGCTGTTTTTT. Encoded protein: CASSFGDSSLSNTRELFF.

There are many counts of this clonotype. The rearrangement uses TRBV5-1 and TRBJ2-2; 7 nucleotides agree with TRBD1. The CDR3 covers 16 residues. Germline lookup yields CDR1 SGHRS and CDR2 YFSETQ. V dropped 4 bases and J dropped 4; count of bases not matched to a gene: 10. In nucleotides, the CDR3 is TGCGCCAGCAGCCCTGACAGGGTTTTAAGCACCGGGGAGCTGTTTTTT. Residues: CASSPDRVLSTGELFF. Together with reference TRBV5-1 and TRBJ2-2, the CDR3 gives the full variable domain: KAGVTQTPRYLIKTRGQQVTLSCSPISGHRSVSWYQQTPGQGLQFLFEYFSETQRNKGNFPGRFSGRQFSNSRSEMNVSTLELGDSALYLCASSPDRVLSTGELFFGEGSRLTVL.

Comment on this clonotype: This clone may be a read error of a much larger clone one base away. V usage is TRBV14 and J usage is TRBJ2-7; weak D call: TRBD1 (5 bases). The CDR3 runs 13 residues. Germline values: CDR1 SGHDN, CDR2 FVKESK. The DNA of the CDR3 is TGTGCCAGCAGCTTTCAGGGTCCCTACGAGCAGCACTTC. This codes for CASSFQGPYEQHF.

This clonotype was picked up many times. The chain couples TRBV5-8 to TRBJ2-7; 8 bases are shared with TRBD1. The germline V gene encodes CDR1 SGHTS and CDR2 YDEGEE. This CDR3 has 14 residues. V shed 5 bases and J 0 bases; nucleotides not matched to a gene: 4. The CDR3 sequence is CASRQTGASYEQYF. CDR3 bases: TGTGCCAGCAGACAGACAGGGGCCTCCTACGAGCAGTACTTC.

The CDR3 protein is CSAQKTGPFSYNEQFF. The DNA for the CDR3 is TGCAGTGCTCAAAAAACAGGCCCGTTCTCCTACAATGAGCAGTTCTTC. The chain joins TRBV20-1 to TRBJ2-1, with D possibly TRBD1 on 5 matching bases. The V end was cut by 5 bases, the J end by 0 bases, with 17 bases between. The CDR3 spans 16 residues. Germline assignment: CDR1 DFQATT and CDR2 SNEGSKA (reference sequence).

Regarding this clonotype: This may stem from a read error, because a much larger clone lies one nucleotide away. This chain uses TRBV6-5 with TRBJ1-4; tentatively, D is TRBD1 (5 bases). The CDR3 spans 12 residues. Germline CDR1 is MNHEY and CDR2 is SVGAGI. The CDR3 loop is CATRDGNEKLLF. CDR3 in DNA: TGTGCCACCAGGGACGGGAATGAAAAACTGCTTTTT.

This clonotype appeared many times. The V and J genes are TRBV4-1 and TRBJ1-3; TRBD1 is a possible D gene (6 bases). Germline lookup yields CDR1 MGHRA and CDR2 YSYEKL. CDR3 length: 15 residues. V lost 1 base to trimming and J lost 1 base, with 8 bases between them. The CDR3 bases are TGCGCCAGCAGCCAAGGCAGGGGTTCTGGAAACACCATATATTTT. Translation gives CASSQGRGSGNTIYF.

This clonotype was observed many times. CDR3 protein: CASRFLPYTGELFF. The CDR3 region has the DNA TGTGCCAGTAGATTCCTCCCATACACCGGGGAGCTGTTTTTT. The V call is TRBV19, the J call TRBJ2-2; D is unclear. The CDR3 runs 14 residues. Trimming pared 6 bases from V and 3 bases from J, leaving 11 bases between. Germline CDR1 is LNHDA and CDR2 is SQIVND (reference sequence).